A selection of T cell receptor beta chains follows, all from one sample in a study of blood T cell repertoires in COVID-19. TCRdb keeps only in-frame clones here, not all; method: immunoSEQ multiplex PCR. The data contain some 290,000 clones, 90% of them singletons. The sequencing input was peripheral blood. These receptors all stem from a woman between 40 and 55 years old with COVID-19, enrolled during active disease. CDR3s include the opening cysteine and the closing phenylalanine or tryptophan. D genes are given only for firm matches. Clone size appears in some rows only: once, few, many, or a class for an expanded clone.

size	V	J	D	CDR3	DNA
-	TRBV19	TRBJ2-1	-	CASSIDRTTEQFF	TGTGCCAGTAGTATAGATCGGACTACTGAGCAGTTCTTC
-	TRBV9	TRBJ2-1	TRBD2	CASSVGSGGIYNEQFF	TGTGCCAGCAGCGTAGGTAGCGGGGGGATTTACAATGAGCAGTTCTTC
-	TRBV5-1	TRBJ1-1	-	CASSLVGGGDTEAFF	TGCGCCAGCAGCTTGGTAGGAGGAGGAGACACTGAAGCTTTCTTT
-	TRBV12-3/TRBV12-4	TRBJ2-1	TRBD2	CASSSGTSGAPVF	TGTGCCAGCAGCTCCGGGACTAGCGGGGCCCCGGTCTTC
-	TRBV4-3	TRBJ1-4	-	CASSQVIASPNEKLFF	TGCGCCAGCAGCCAAGTGATAGCCAGTCCAAATGAAAAACTGTTTTTT
-	TRBV19	TRBJ2-5	TRBD1	CASSRDRPQETQYF	TGTGCCAGTAGCCGGGACAGACCCCAAGAGACCCAGTACTTC
-	TRBV28	TRBJ2-1	TRBD2	CASSYPGLADYNEQFF	TGTGCCAGCAGTTATCCGGGACTAGCAGACTACAATGAGCAGTTCTTC
-	TRBV30	TRBJ1-6	TRBD1	CAWNRDSYSPLHF	TGTGCCTGGAATCGGGACAGCTATTCACCCCTCCACTTT
-	TRBV7-9	TRBJ2-1	-	CASSLGPENEQFF	TGTGCCAGCAGCTTAGGTCCGGAGAATGAGCAGTTCTTC
-	TRBV6-2/TRBV6-3	TRBJ2-1	TRBD1	CASSYSQGTPYNEQFF	TGTGCCAGCAGTTACTCACAGGGGACCCCCTACAATGAGCAGTTCTTC
-	TRBV28	TRBJ1-5	-	CASSTQFSTPQHF	TGTGCCAGCAGTACTCAATTCTCAACGCCCCAGCATTTT
-	TRBV19	TRBJ2-1	TRBD2	CASSSGAGAYNEQFF	TGTGCCAGTAGTTCGGGAGCGGGGGCCTACAATGAGCAGTTCTTC
-	TRBV5-4	TRBJ2-1	-	CASSLEGLINEQFF	TGTGCCAGCAGCTTGGAGGGACTGATCAATGAGCAGTTCTTC
-	TRBV7-9	TRBJ2-3	-	CASSPLQGNTDTQYF	TGTGCCAGCAGCCCACTACAGGGAAATACAGATACGCAGTATTTT
-	TRBV11-3	TRBJ2-3	TRBD2	CASSQGGRAADTQYF	TGTGCCAGCAGCCAAGGCGGGAGGGCCGCAGATACGCAGTATTTT
-	TRBV6-5	TRBJ2-2	TRBD1	CASRTGMNTGELFF	TGTGCCAGCAGGACAGGGATGAACACCGGGGAGCTGTTTTTT
-	TRBV9	TRBJ2-1	TRBD2	CASSVATAGGPGNDEQFF	TGTGCCAGCAGCGTAGCCACGGCGGGGGGGCCCGGGAATGATGAGCAGTTCTTC
-	TRBV27	TRBJ1-5	TRBD1	CASSYVQGAGQPQHF	TGTGCCAGCAGCTACGTCCAGGGGGCAGGTCAGCCCCAGCATTTT
few	TRBV7-9	TRBJ1-6	TRBD1	CASSLGQGVNSPLHF	TGTGCCAGCAGTTTGGGACAGGGGGTTAATTCACCCCTCCACTTT
-	TRBV11-2	TRBJ2-7	-	CASSFGSRGLASEQYF	TGTGCCAGCAGCTTCGGCTCGCGGGGGCTAGCGAGTGAGCAGTACTTC
-	TRBV27	TRBJ1-2	-	CASSSAGTNYGYTF	TGTGCCAGCAGTTCCGCCGGGACAAACTATGGCTACACCTTC
-	TRBV5-1	TRBJ2-7	TRBD1	CASSLGTGGSYEQYF	TGCGCCAGCAGCTTGGGGACAGGGGGATCATACGAGCAGTACTTC
-	TRBV27	TRBJ2-7	TRBD2	CASSIRHGAGGAPYEQYF	TGTGCCAGCAGCATCCGACACGGGGCGGGAGGGGCCCCTTACGAGCAGTACTTC